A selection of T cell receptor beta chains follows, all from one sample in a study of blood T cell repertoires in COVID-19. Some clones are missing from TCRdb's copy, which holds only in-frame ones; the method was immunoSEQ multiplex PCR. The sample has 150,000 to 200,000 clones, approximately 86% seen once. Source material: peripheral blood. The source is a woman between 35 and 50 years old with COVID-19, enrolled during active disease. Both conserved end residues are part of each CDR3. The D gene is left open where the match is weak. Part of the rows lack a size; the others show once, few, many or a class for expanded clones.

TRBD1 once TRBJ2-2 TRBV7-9 CANSPGQGVAGELFF TGTGCCAACTCCCCGGGACAGGGGGTTGCCGGGGAGCTGTTTTTT
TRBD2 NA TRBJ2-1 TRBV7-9 CASSPRTSGSSYNEQFF TGTGCCAGCAGCCCAAGGACTAGCGGAAGCTCCTACAATGAGCAGTTCTTC
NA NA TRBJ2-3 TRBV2 CASSEALGLTDTQYF TGTGCCAGCAGTGAAGCGCTTGGCCTTACAGATACGCAGTATTTT
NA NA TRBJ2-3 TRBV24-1 CATSGRPSTDTQYF TGTGCCACCAGCGGGAGACCTAGCACAGATACGCAGTATTTT
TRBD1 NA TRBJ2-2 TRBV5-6 CASLWTGDTGELFF TGTGCCAGCCTATGGACAGGAGACACCGGGGAGCTGTTTTTT
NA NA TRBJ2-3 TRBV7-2 CASSFARPDTQYF TGTGCCAGCAGCTTCGCGCGGCCAGATACGCAGTATTTT
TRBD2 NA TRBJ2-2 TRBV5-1 CASSLELAGSGGELFF TGCGCCAGCAGCTTGGAGCTAGCGGGCAGCGGCGGGGAGCTGTTTTTT
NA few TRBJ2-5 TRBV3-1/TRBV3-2 CASSQGRGTQYF TGTGCCAGCAGCCAAGGACGAGGGACCCAGTACTTC
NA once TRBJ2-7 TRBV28 CASSLWGVLPYEQYF TGTGCCAGCAGTTTGTGGGGAGTCCTCCCCTACGAGCAGTACTTC
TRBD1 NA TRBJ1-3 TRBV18 CASSPTGQTLSGNTIYF TGTGCCAGCTCCCCGACAGGGCAAACTCTCTCTGGAAACACCATATATTTT
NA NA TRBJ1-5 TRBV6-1 CASSEEVTSVKPQHF TGTGCCAGCAGTGAAGAGGTGACATCGGTGAAGCCCCAGCATTTT
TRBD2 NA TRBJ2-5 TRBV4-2 CASSQDLGAGGHGTQYF TGTGCCAGCAGCCAAGATCTTGGGGCGGGGGGGCACGGGACCCAGTACTTC
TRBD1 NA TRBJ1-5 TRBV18 CASSPTTGDNQPQHF TGTGCCAGCTCACCTACGACAGGGGACAATCAGCCCCAGCATTTT
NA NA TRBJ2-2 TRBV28 CASSLYGPTGELFF TGTGCCAGCAGTTTATACGGTCCCACCGGGGAGCTGTTTTTT
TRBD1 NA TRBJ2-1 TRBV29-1 CSSGTGNLGEQFF TGCAGCTCCGGGACAGGGAACCTGGGGGAGCAGTTCTTC
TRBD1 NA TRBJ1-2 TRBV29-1 CSSETGNYGYTF TGCAGCTCCGAGACAGGGAACTATGGCTACACCTTC
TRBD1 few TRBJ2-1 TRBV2 CASQWGRGWFF TGTGCCAGTCAGTGGGGCAGGGGGTGGTTCTTC
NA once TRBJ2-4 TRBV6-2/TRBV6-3 CASSYSGRTNIQYF TGTGCCAGCAGTTACTCGGGCAGAACAAACATTCAGTACTTC
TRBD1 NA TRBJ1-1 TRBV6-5 CASSWTGTEAFF TGTGCCAGCAGTTGGACAGGGACTGAAGCTTTCTTT
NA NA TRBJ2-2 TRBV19 CASSWSTGELFF TGTGCCAGTAGTTGGAGCACCGGGGAGCTGTTTTTT
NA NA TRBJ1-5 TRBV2 CASSEEGILGQPQHF TGTGCCAGCAGTGAAGAGGGGATTTTGGGTCAGCCCCAGCATTTT
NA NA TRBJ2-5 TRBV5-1 CASSPKETQYF TGCGCCAGCAGCCCCAAAGAGACCCAGTACTTC
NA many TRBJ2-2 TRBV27 CASSLSLTVAGELFF TGTGCCAGCAGTTTATCGTTGACAGTGGCCGGGGAGCTGTTTTTT
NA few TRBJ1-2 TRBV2 CASSERQVYGYTF TGTGCCAGCAGTGAAAGACAGGTCTATGGCTACACCTTC
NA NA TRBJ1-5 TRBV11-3 CASSPGQGLLVDSNQPQHF TGTGCCAGCAGCCCGGGGCAGGGGCTTTTGGTGGATAGCAATCAGCCCCAGCATTTT
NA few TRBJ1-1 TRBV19 CASSTGVDTEAFF TGTGCCAGTAGTACCGGGGTCGATACTGAAGCTTTCTTT
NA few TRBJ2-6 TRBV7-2 CASSLVLFTGANVLTF TGTGCCAGCAGCTTGGTACTCTTCACTGGGGCCAACGTCCTGACTTTC
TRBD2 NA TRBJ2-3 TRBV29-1 CSVGRGGVGTQYF TGCAGCGTTGGCCGTGGGGGGGTCGGTACGCAGTATTTT
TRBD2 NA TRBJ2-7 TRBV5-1 CASSSPTSDEQYF TGCGCCAGCAGCTCGCCTACTAGCGACGAGCAGTACTTC
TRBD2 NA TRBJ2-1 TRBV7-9 CASSSVAGGGNEQFF TGTGCCAGCAGCTCCGTAGCGGGAGGGGGCAATGAGCAGTTCTTC
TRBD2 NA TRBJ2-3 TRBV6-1 CASSDRLAGAGGTDTQYF TGTGCCAGCAGTGACAGACTAGCGGGAGCAGGTGGCACAGATACGCAGTATTTT
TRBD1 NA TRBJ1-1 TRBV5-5 CASSLDRGRLAEAFF TGTGCCAGCAGCTTGGACAGGGGGCGGTTGGCGGAAGCTTTCTTT
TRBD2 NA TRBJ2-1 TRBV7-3 CASSLTSGRAGEQFF TGTGCCAGCAGCTTAACTAGCGGGAGGGCGGGTGAGCAGTTCTTC
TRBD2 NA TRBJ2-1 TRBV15 CATSRDSGRYNEQFF TGTGCCACCAGCAGAGATAGCGGGAGATACAATGAGCAGTTCTTC
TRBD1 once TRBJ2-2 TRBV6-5 CASRKQGASTGELFF TGTGCCAGCAGAAAACAGGGGGCGAGTACCGGGGAGCTGTTTTTT